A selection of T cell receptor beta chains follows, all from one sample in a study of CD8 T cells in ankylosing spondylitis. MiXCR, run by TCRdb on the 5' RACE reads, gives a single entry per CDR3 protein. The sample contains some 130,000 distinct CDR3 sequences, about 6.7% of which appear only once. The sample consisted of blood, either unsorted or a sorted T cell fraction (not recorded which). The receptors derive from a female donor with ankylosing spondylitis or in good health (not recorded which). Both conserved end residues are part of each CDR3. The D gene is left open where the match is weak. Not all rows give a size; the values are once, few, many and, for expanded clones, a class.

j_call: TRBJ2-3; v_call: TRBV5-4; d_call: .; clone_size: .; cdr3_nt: TGTGCCAGCAGCTTGGAGGGGCCCGGGGATACGCAGTATTTT; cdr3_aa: CASSLEGPGDTQYF
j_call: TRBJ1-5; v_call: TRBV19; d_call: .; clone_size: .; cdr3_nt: TGTGCCAGTACCATTCAGTTTCGCGGGCGCAGTCAGCCCCAGCATTTT; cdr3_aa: CASTIQFRGRSQPQHF
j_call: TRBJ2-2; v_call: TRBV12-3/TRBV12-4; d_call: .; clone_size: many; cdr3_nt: TGTGCCAGCAGTGCCCTTGTGCCGGGACACCTCACCGGGGAGCTGTTTTTT; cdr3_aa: CASSALVPGHLTGELFF
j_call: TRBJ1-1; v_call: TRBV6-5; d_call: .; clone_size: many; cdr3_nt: TGTGCCAGCAGTTACTCGGGTCCGTACACTGAAGCTTTCTTT; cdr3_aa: CASSYSGPYTEAFF
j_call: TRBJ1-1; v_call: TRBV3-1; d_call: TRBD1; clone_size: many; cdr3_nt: TGTGCCAGCAGCCAAGGGGACAGGGTAGGAACTGAAGCTTTCTTT; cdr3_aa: CASSQGDRVGTEAFF
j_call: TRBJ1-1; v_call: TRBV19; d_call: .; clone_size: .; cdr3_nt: TGTGCCAGTAGTAGGGCCTTGAACACTGAAGCTTTGTTT; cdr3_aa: CASSRALNTEALF
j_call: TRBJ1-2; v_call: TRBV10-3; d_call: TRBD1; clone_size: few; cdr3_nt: TGTGCCATCAGCGGGACAGGGGAAGGCGGCTACACCTTC; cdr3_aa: CAISGTGEGGYTF
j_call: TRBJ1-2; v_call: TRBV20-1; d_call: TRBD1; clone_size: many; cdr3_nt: TGCAGTGTTAGCACAGGGGATTATGGCTACACCTTC; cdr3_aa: CSVSTGDYGYTF
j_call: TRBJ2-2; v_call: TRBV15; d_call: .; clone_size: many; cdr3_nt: TGTGCCACCAGCAGAGATAAGGAGTACACCGGGGAGCTGTTTTTT; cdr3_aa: CATSRDKEYTGELFF
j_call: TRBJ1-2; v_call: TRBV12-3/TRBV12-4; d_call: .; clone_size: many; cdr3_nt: TGTGCCAGCTCGGGGGCAGGGCTCTATGGCTACACCTTC; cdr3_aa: CASSGAGLYGYTF
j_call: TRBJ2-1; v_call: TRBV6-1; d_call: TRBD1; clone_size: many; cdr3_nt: TGTGCCAGCAGTCGCGACAGGGGGGCTGGGAGGGAGCAGTTCTTC; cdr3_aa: CASSRDRGAGREQFF
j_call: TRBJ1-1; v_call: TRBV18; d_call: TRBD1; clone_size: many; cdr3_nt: TGTGCCAGCTCAGAAACCGGGACAGGGGGCACTGAAGCTTTCTTT; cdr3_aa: CASSETGTGGTEAFF
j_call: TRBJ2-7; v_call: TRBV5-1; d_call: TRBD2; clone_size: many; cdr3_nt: TGCGCCAGCAGCGAGGGACTAGCGGGGAGCTACGAGCAGTACTTC; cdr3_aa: CASSEGLAGSYEQYF
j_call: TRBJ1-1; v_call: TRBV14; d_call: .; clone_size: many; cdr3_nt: TGTGCCAGCAGCCCGTGGGGAGGGATGAACACTGAAGCTTTCTTT; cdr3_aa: CASSPWGGMNTEAFF
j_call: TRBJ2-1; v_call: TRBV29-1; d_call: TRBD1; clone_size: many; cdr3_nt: TGCAGCGTTGTGAATTTGGGGACAGGCGATACTTTATACTCCTACAATGAGCAGTTCTTC; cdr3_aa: CSVVNLGTGDTLYSYNEQFF
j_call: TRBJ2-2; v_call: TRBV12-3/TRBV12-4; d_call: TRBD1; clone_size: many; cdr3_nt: TGTGCCAGCAGTTTAAGACAGGGGTACACCGGGGAGCTGTTTTTT; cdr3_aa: CASSLRQGYTGELFF
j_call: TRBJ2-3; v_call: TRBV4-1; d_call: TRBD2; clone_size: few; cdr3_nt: TGCGCCAGCAGCCACCCCCGGACTAGTTACACAGATACGCAGTATTTT; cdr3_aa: CASSHPRTSYTDTQYF
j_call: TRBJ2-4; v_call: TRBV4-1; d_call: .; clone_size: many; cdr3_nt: TGCGCCAGCAGCCCCCCGGTAGGGTTTCACATTCAGTACTTC; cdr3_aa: CASSPPVGFHIQYF
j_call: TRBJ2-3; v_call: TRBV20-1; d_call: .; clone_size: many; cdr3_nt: TGCAGTGCCTTTCTATTAGCAGATACGCAGTATTTT; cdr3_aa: CSAFLLADTQYF
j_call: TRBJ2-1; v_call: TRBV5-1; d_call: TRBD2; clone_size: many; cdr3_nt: TGCGCCAGCAGCTCCGGACTAGCGGGGGGTCTGATCTACAATGAGCAGTTCTTC; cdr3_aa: CASSSGLAGGLIYNEQFF
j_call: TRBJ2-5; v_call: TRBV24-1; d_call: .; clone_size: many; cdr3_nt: TGTGCCACCAGTGATTTTGGAGAGACCCAGTACTTC; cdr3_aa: CATSDFGETQYF
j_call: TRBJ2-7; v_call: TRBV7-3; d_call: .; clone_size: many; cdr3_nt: TGTGCCAGCAGCTTAAGTTCGCGGGGGCAGTACGAGCAGTACTTC; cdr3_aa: CASSLSSRGQYEQYF
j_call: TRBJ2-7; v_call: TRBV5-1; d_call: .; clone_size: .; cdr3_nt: TGCGCCAGCAGCTTGGGAGCGTACCAAGACGAGCAGTACTTC; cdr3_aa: CASSLGAYQDEQYF